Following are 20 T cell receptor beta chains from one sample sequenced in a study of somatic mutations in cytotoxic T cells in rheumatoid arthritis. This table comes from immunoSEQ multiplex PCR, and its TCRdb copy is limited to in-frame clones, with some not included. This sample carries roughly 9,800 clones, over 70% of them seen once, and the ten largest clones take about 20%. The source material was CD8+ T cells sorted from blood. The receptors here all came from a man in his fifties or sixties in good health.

The CDR3 here is CATVRGSYEQYF. Written as DNA, the CDR3 is TGTGCCACAGTAAGGGGTTCCTACGAGCAGTACTTC. The gene calls are TRBV6-1 and TRBJ2-7; D possibly corresponds to TRBD1 (5 bases). The ends were cut back, 10 bases at V and 1 base at J, with 11 bases in the middle. CDR1 and CDR2 (germline): MNHNS, SASEGT. There are 12 residues in the CDR3.

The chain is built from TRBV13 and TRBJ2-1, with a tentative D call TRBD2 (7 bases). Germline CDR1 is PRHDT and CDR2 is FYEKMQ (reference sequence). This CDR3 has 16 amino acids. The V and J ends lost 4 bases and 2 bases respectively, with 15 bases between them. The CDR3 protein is CASSSRGRGPYNEQFF. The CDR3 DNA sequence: TGTGCCAGCAGCTCCCGGGGGCGGGGGCCCTACAATGAGCAGTTCTTC.

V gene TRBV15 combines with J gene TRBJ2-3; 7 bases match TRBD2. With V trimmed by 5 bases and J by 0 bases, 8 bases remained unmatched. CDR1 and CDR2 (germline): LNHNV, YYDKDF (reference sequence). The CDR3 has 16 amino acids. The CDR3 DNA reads TGTGCCACCAGCGCCGGACTAGTAGTGAGCACAGATACGCAGTATTTT. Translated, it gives CATSAGLVVSTDTQYF.

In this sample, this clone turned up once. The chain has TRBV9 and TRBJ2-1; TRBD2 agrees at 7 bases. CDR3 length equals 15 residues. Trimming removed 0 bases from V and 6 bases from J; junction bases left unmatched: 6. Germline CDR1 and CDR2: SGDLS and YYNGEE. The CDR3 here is CASSVGGGGANEQFF. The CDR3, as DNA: TGTGCCAGCAGCGTAGGCGGGGGAGGCGCCAATGAGCAGTTCTTC.

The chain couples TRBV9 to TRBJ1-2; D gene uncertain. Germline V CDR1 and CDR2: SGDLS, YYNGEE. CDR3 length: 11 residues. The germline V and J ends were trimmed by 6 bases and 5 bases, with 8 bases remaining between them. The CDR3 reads CASMSGYGYTF. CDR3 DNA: TGTGCCAGCATGTCAGGATATGGCTACACCTTC.

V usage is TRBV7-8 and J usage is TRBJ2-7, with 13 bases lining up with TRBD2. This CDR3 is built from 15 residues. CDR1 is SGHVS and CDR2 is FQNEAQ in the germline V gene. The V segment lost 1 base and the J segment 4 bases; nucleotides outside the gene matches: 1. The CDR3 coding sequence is TGTGCCAGCAGCTTAGGGACTAGCGGGAGTTACGAGCAGTACTTC. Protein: CASSLGTSGSYEQYF.

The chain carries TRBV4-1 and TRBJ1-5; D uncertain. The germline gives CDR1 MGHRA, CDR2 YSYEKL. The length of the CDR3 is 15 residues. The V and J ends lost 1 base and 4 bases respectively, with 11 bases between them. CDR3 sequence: CASSQVISENQPQHF. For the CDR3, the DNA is TGCGCCAGCAGCCAAGTTATTTCGGAGAATCAGCCCCAGCATTTT.

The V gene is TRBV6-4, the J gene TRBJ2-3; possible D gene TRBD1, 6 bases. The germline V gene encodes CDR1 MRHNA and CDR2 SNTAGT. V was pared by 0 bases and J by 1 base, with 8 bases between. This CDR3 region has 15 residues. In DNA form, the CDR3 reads TGTGCCAGCAGTGACTCCGAGGGGGGCACAGATACGCAGTATTTT. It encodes CASSDSEGGTDTQYF.

CDR3 in amino acids: CASSASIAVLFYEQYF. The CDR3 bases are TGTGCCAGCAGTGCCTCGATAGCGGTCCTTTTTTACGAGCAGTACTTC. The chain joins TRBV27 to TRBJ2-7, with D maybe TRBD2 (6 bases). CDR3 length equals 16 residues. Per germline, CDR1 MNHEY and CDR2 SMNVEV (reference sequence). V was pared by 5 bases and J by 4 bases, with 21 bases between.

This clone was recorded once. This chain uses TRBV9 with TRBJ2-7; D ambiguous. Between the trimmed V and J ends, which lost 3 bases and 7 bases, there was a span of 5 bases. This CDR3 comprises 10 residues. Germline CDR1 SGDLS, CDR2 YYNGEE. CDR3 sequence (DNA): TGTGCCAGCAGCGATCGGGAGCAGTACTTC. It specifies CASSDREQYF.

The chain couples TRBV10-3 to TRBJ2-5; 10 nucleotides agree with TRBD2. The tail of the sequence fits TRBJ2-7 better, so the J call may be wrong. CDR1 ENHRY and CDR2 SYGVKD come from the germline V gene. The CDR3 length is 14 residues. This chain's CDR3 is CAISAPSGGYEQYF. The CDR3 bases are TGTGCCATCAGTGCCCCTAGCGGGGGCTACGAGCAGTACTTC.

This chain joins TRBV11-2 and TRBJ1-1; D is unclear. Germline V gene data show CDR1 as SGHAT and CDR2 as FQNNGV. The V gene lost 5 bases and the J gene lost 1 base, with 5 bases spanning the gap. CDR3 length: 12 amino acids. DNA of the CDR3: TGTGCCAGCAGCCCCTGGAACACTGAAGCTTTCTTT. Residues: CASSPWNTEAFF.

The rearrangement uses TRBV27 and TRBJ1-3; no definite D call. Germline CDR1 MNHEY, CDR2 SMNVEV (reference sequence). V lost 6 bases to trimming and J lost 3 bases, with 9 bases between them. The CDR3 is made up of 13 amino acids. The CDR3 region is CASSSKHGNTIYF. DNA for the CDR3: TGTGCCAGCAGCTCAAAACATGGAAACACCATATATTTT.

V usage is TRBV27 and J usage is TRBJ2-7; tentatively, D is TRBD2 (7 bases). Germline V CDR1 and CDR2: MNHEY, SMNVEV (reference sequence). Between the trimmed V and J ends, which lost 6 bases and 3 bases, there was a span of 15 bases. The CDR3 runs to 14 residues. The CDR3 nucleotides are TGTGCCAGCAGCATAGGGGGGAGGGACTACGAGCAGTACTTC. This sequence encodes CASSIGGRDYEQYF.

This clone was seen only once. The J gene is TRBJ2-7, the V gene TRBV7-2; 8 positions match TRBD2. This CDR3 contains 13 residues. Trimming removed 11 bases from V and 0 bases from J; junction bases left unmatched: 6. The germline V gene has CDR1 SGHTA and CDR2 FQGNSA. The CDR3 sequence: CAVDSGGSYEQYF. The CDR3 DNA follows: TGTGCCGTGGACAGCGGGGGCTCCTACGAGCAGTACTTC.

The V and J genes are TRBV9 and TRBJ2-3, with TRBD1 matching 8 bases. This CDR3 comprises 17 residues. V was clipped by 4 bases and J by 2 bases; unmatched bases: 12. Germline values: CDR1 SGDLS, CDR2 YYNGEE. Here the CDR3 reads CASSPQPQGVITDTQYF. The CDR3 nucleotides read TGTGCCAGCAGCCCTCAACCACAGGGGGTAATCACAGATACGCAGTATTTT. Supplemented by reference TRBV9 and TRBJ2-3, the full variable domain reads DSGVTQTPKHLITATGQRVTLRCSPRSGDLSVYWYQQSLDQGLQFLIQYYNGEERAKGNILERFSAQQFPDLHSELNLSSLELGDSALYFCASSPQPQGVITDTQYFGPGTRLTVL.

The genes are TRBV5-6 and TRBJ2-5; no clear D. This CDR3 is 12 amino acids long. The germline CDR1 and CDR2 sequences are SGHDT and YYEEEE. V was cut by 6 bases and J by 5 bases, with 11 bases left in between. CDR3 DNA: TGTGCCAGCACCTACGACGGGGAGACCCAGTACTTC. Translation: CASTYDGETQYF.

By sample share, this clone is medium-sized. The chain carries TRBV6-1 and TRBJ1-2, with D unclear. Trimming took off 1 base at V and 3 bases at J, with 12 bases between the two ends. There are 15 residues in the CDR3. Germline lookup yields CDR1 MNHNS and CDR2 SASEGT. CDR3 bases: TGTGCCAGCAGTGAAGTGTCCGACCGGGACTATGGCTACACCTTC. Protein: CASSEVSDRDYGYTF.

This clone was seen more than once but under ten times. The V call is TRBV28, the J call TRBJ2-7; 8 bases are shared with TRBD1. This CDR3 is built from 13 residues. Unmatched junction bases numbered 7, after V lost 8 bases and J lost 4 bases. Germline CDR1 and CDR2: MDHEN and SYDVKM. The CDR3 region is CASLRQGSYEQYF. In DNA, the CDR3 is TGTGCCAGCTTACGACAGGGGAGTTACGAGCAGTACTTC.

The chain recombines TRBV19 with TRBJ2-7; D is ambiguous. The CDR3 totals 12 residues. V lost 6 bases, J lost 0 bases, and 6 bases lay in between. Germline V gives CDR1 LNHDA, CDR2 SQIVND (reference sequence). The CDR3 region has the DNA TGTGCCAGTAGGGGCAGCTCCTACGAGCAGTACTTC. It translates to CASRGSSYEQYF.